This T cell receptor beta chain was identified during a study of T cells in Graves' hyperthyroidism and ophthalmopathy. V lost 5 bases and J lost 5; bases outside the gene matches: 5. Looked up from germline, CDR1 is SGHTA and CDR2 is FQGTGA. The CDR3 has 14 amino acids. Amplification of TCR beta CDR3 regions was performed using RNA transcripts as template. With the HTBI primer set, the TCR CDR3 went through a first round of RT-PCR. TCRdb ran MiXCR on the multiplex PCR reads and lists one entry per CDR3 protein. In the table there are almost 600,000 distinct CDR3 sequences, roughly 50% of which are singletons.

This sequence joins TRBV7-3 and TRBJ2-1; 8 bases are shared with TRBD1. The sample consisted of peripheral blood or thyroid tissue (not recorded which). The clonotype was recovered from a woman younger than 30 with Graves' hyperthyroidism. This CDR3 is CASSAGQDHNEQFF. For the CDR3, the DNA is TGTGCCAGCAGCGCGGGACAGGACCACAATGAGCAGTTCTTC.